This T cell receptor (beta chain) was profiled in a study of sequential checkpoint blockade in melanoma. Study details: Arm A got nivolumab then ipilimumab; arm B the reverse, 1:1. Both treatment sequences were followed by maintenance nivolumab.

This sample's treatment: randomized to nivolumab then ipilimumab (arm A) or the reverse (arm B). The CDR3 extends over 14 amino acids. The ends were cut back, 7 bases at V and 4 bases at J, with 16 bases in the middle. CDR1 and CDR2 from the germline V gene are MNHGY and SAAAGT. Method: immunoSEQ multiplex PCR; TCRdb's copy keeps in-frame clones and lacks some. The sample shows about 3,300 clones, roughly 23% of them seen only once. This clone is termed medium-sized. No antigen is known for it. Study results and limitations: Clinical benefit was about 30 times likelier when tumor T-cell fraction and clonality increased. Mutational load did not correlate with tumor T-cell fraction or clonality.

The genes are TRBV6-8 and TRBJ2-5; D is perhaps TRBD1 or TRBD2 (6 bases each). This TCR was recovered from a human donor with melanoma. Sequencing used tumor tissue (inferred from file names), obtained from a patient given nivolumab and ipilimumab in sequence. CDR3 loop: CASNSGARGETQYF. The DNA of the CDR3 is TGTGCCAGCAATTCAGGGGCGCGGGGAGAGACCCAGTACTTC.